This section outlines one TCR beta chain sequence together with its context. Its antigen is undetermined. Produced via immunoSEQ multiplex PCR; TCRdb's table is partial and in-frame only. The sample comprises about 96,000 clones, about 92% of which are singletons, and less than 2% rests with the top ten. The time point: cycle 4 day 1 (C4D1), after 5 to 7 weeks of nivolumab. Every single patient, without exception, relapsed after autologous stem cell transplantation, and brentuximab vedotin exposure varied. The sample is drawn from a study of PD-1 blockade in classical Hodgkin lymphoma. Study-level results: A significant rise in TCR diversity by C4D1 was seen for CD4+ but not CD8+ cells.

Looked up from germline, CDR1 is MNHEY and CDR2 is SMNVEV (reference sequence). The ends were cut back, 5 bases at V and 8 bases at J, with 16 bases in the middle. The CDR3 is 14 amino acids. The material was peripheral blood mononuclear cells (PBMCs), obtained before the fourth cycle of nivolumab. The sequence was obtained from a human donor with classical Hodgkin lymphoma. The gene calls are TRBV27 and TRBJ2-1, with D perhaps matching TRBD1 or TRBD2 (6 bases each). The CDR3 protein is CASSKRPGAHEQFF. DNA of the CDR3: TGTGCCAGCAGTAAAAGACCGGGGGCCCATGAGCAGTTCTTC.